Below are 18 T cell receptor beta chains sequenced from a single sample in a study of human T cells and chemical hapten exposure (dated by TCRdb to the early 2020s). The library was generated by RACE. The sequencing machine was a NextSeq 500. TCRdb reran the public reads through fastp at Q25 and MiXCR, keeping productive beta chains. One record per CDR3 amino acid sequence lists the most common genes and DNA. The sample records about 380,000 distinct CDR3 sequences, more than 4.5% of which are singletons. The top ten constitute 2% to 2.5% of the sample. The time point label, read with the paper, signifies: patch test 1, 2 weeks after DPC sensitization. Reading the label with the study, this specimen's treatment or condition is: therapeutic diphenylcyclopropenone sensitization with weekly scalp DPC. Sequences were derived from whole blood, sampled in connection with sensitization to the hapten diphenylcyclopropenone (DPC). These receptors were collected from a woman between 50 and 59 years old with alopecia areata. Some clones in this sample may be carry-over from other donors' samples.

This clonotype was detected a few times. The CDR3 region has the DNA TGTGCCAGCAGTGGAATCCCAGGACAGGGGGGCACTGAAGCTTTCTTT. This gives the protein CASSGIPGQGGTEAFF. The V and J genes are TRBV25-1 and TRBJ1-1; 10 bases line up with TRBD1. The CDR3 runs to 16 residues. Trimming took 4 bases from V and 4 from J; bases not matched to a gene: 9. CDR1 and CDR2 from the germline V gene are MGHDK and SYGVNS.

In this sample, this clonotype turned up many times. J is TRBJ1-3 and V is TRBV10-3; 10 nucleotides line up with TRBD1. The V and J ends lost 10 bases and 4 bases, in that order; junction bases with no gene match: 7. CDR1 is ENHRY, CDR2 SYGVKD, per germline. The CDR3 is made up of 14 amino acids. This chain's CDR3 is CATPGQGSGNTIYF. The CDR3 coding sequence is TGTGCCACTCCGGGACAGGGGTCAGGAAACACCATATATTTT.

To note about this clonotype: One base away lies a much larger clone, so this may be a sequencing read error. Here the CDR3 DNA reads TGTGCCAGCAGCCATGATGCGGGGACAATGGATACGCAGTATTTT. Its protein product is CASSHDAGTMDTQYF. The chain combines TRBV3-1 with TRBJ2-3; perhaps D is TRBD1 or TRBD2 (6 bases each). With 3 bases removed from V and 6 bases from J, the gap between germline ends came to 16 bases. The CDR3 covers 15 residues. CDR1 and CDR2 (germline): LGHDT, YNNKEL (reference sequence).

About this clonotype itself: This may stem from a read error, because a much larger clone lies one nucleotide away. The J gene is TRBJ2-1, the V gene TRBV2, with D hard to call. Per germline, CDR1 SNHLY and CDR2 FYNNEI. With 3 bases removed from V and 7 bases from J, the gap between germline ends came to 4 bases. The CDR3 is 11 residues long. CDR3: CASSEMNEQFF. In nucleotides, the CDR3 is TGTGCCAGCAGTGAGATGAATGAGCAGTTCTTC.

This clonotype occurred a few times. The chain joins TRBV27 to TRBJ2-1; no reliable D call. Germline V lookup: CDR1 MNHEY, CDR2 SMNVEV (reference sequence). The CDR3 is 15 amino acids. The V and J ends lost 2 bases and 0 bases respectively, with 8 bases between them. The CDR3 reads CASSLSTPSYNEQFF. In DNA form, the CDR3 reads TGTGCCAGCAGTTTAAGTACCCCCTCCTACAATGAGCAGTTCTTC.

The sample holds a few counts of this clonotype. This sequence joins TRBV27 and TRBJ2-7; possibly TRBD2 for D (5 bases). V lost 6 bases, J lost 4 bases, and 16 bases lay in between. Germline CDR1 and CDR2: MNHEY and SMNVEV (reference sequence). The CDR3 is made up of 14 amino acids. CDR3 nucleotide sequence: TGTGCCAGCAGACACCCGGGAACGAATTACGAGCAGTACTTC. Translating gives CASRHPGTNYEQYF.

There are many counts of this clonotype. V is TRBV20-1 and J is TRBJ1-2; D is undetermined. V was trimmed by 4 bases and J by 8 bases, leaving 8 bases between them. The CDR3 is 10 residues long. In germline, CDR1 is DFQATT, CDR2 SNEGSKA (reference sequence). As DNA, the CDR3 is TGCAGTGCTAAAGACGTAGGCTACACCTTC. Protein sequence: CSAKDVGYTF.

This clonotype was recorded a few times. V gene TRBV12-3 or TRBV12-4 combines with J gene TRBJ2-5; 8 bases fit TRBD2. The trim removed 6 bases at V and 1 base at J, leaving 13 bases unmatched. The CDR3 has 17 amino acids. The CDR3 bases are TGTGCCAGCAGCCCCCCTTTGTCGGGGGGGCTCCAAGAGACCCAGTACTTC. It encodes CASSPPLSGGLQETQYF.

The sample holds a few counts of this clonotype. The V call is TRBV7-2, the J call TRBJ2-5; D is unclear. CDR3 length equals 14 residues. Germline CDR1 SGHTA, CDR2 FQGNSA. V lost 3 bases and J 0 bases, leaving 8 bases between the germline ends. CDR3 residues: CASSLARYQETQYF. The CDR3 DNA is TGTGCCAGCAGCTTGGCTCGGTACCAAGAGACCCAGTACTTC.

This clonotype has a handful of counts. The V gene is TRBV6-6, the J gene TRBJ2-1, with D perhaps matching TRBD1 (6 bases). Trimming left V 5 bases short and J 3 bases short, with 8 bases between. Per germline, CDR1 MNHNY and CDR2 SVGAGI (reference sequence). The CDR3 sequence is 13 residues long. The CDR3 DNA sequence: TGTGCCAGCAGTAACAGGGACTACAATGAGCAGTTCTTC. It codes for CASSNRDYNEQFF.

This clonotype occurred a few times. This chain uses TRBV28 with TRBJ2-7; TRBD2 agrees at 13 bases. This CDR3 contains 15 residues. The V segment lost 4 bases and the J segment 4 bases; nucleotides outside the gene matches: 4. Germline-derived CDR1 and CDR2 are MDHEN and SYDVKM. This chain's CDR3 is CASSSSTSGRYEQYF. The CDR3 region has the DNA TGTGCCAGCAGTTCCTCGACTAGCGGGAGGTACGAGCAGTACTTC.

This clonotype was seen repeatedly, ten times or more. The chain carries TRBV27 and TRBJ2-6; no definite D call. Germline CDR1 reads MNHEY; CDR2 reads SMNVEV (reference sequence). V was trimmed by 3 bases and J by 0 bases, leaving 9 bases between them. The CDR3 loop spans 16 amino acids. CDR3 protein: CASSFRPHSGANVLTF. In DNA, the CDR3 is TGTGCCAGCAGTTTCCGGCCCCACTCTGGGGCCAACGTCCTGACTTTC.

In its sample, this clonotype was seen many times. The J gene is TRBJ2-7, the V gene TRBV4-1, with TRBD2 as a possible D gene (5 bases). The V end lost 1 base, the J end lost 5 bases, and 6 bases lay between the germline ends. This CDR3 has 12 residues. Germline V gene lookup returns CDR1 MGHRA and CDR2 YSYEKL. The CDR3 region is CASSQGGHEQYF. The CDR3 region has the DNA TGCGCCAGCAGCCAAGGAGGGCACGAGCAGTACTTC.

This clonotype was seen at least ten times. The chain joins TRBV11-2 to TRBJ1-3, with TRBD1 matching 7 bases. CDR1 and CDR2 (germline): SGHAT, FQNNGV. After removal of 3 bases from V and 0 bases from J, the junction contained 8 bases not matched to a gene. CDR3 length: 17 amino acids. CDR3: CASSFDSGTVSGNTIYF. CDR3 bases: TGTGCCAGCAGCTTTGACTCCGGGACAGTCTCTGGAAACACCATATATTTT.

Written as DNA, the CDR3 is TGTGCCAGCAGTCCCTGGACAGTCGCCAAAAACATTCAGTACTTC. This sequence encodes CASSPWTVAKNIQYF. The chain carries TRBV12-3 or TRBV12-4 and TRBJ2-4, with TRBD1 as a possible D gene (6 bases). The CDR3 length is 15 residues. The ends were cut back, 5 bases at V and 1 base at J, with 12 bases in the middle.

Many counts were recorded for this clonotype. This chain connects TRBV7-8 to TRBJ2-1, with D hard to call. V lost 3 bases and J lost 9, with 9 bases in between. The CDR3 length is 12 residues. The germline CDR1 and CDR2 sequences are SGHVS and FQNEAQ. DNA of the CDR3: TGTGCCAGCAGCTTTTTAGTAACTGAGCAGTTCTTC. It yields the protein CASSFLVTEQFF.

This clonotype was seen more than once but under ten times. V and J are TRBV7-9 and TRBJ2-1, with 14 nucleotides matching TRBD2. CDR3 length equals 17 residues. Trimming at V came to 5 bases and at J to 4 bases, leaving 7 bases not matched to a gene. Looked up from germline, CDR1 is SEHNR and CDR2 is FQNEAQ (reference sequence). The CDR3 is CASSPGLAGGLYNEQFF. In DNA form, the CDR3 reads TGTGCCAGCAGCCCAGGACTAGCGGGGGGCCTTTACAATGAGCAGTTCTTC.

This clonotype showed up many times. The chain links TRBV25-1 to TRBJ1-1; D is perhaps TRBD1 (5 bases). The V gene's germline CDR1 is MGHDK and CDR2 SYGVNS. The CDR3 extends over 13 amino acids. Trimming took 2 bases from V and 5 from J, leaving 9 bases between them. The CDR3 sequence is CASSEGGMTEAFF. DNA for the CDR3: TGTGCCAGCAGTGAAGGGGGGATGACTGAAGCTTTCTTT.